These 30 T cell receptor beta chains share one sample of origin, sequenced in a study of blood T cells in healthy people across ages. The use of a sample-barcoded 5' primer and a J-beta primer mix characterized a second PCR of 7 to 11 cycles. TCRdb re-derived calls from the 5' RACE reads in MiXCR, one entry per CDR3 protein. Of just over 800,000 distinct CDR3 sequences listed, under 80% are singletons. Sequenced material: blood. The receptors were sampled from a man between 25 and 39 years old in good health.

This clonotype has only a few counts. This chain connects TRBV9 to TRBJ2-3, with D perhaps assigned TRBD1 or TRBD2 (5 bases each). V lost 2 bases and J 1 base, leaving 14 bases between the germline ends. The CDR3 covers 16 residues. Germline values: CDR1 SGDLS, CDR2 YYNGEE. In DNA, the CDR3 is TGTGCCAGCAGCGTTACCGGGACCACCGGCACAGATACGCAGTATTTT. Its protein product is CASSVTGTTGTDTQYF.

CDR3 in DNA: TGTGCCAGCACCGACCCTAACTATGGCTACACCTTC. It translates to CASTDPNYGYTF. V gene TRBV6-2 or TRBV6-3 combines with J gene TRBJ1-2; D not resolved. V lost 7 bases, J lost 0 bases, and 6 bases lay in between. The CDR3 runs 12 residues. CDR1 MNHEY and CDR2 SVGEGT come from the germline V gene.

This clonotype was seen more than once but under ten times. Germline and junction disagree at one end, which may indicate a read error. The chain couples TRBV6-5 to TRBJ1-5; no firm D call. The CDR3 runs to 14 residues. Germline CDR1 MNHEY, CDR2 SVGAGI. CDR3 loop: CASSDSQEGQPQHF. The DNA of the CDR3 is TGTGCCAGCAGTGACTCCCAGGAAGGTCAGCCCCAGCATTTT.

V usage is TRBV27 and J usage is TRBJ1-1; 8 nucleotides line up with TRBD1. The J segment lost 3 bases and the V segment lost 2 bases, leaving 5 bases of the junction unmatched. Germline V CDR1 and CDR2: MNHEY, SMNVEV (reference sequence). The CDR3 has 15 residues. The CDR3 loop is CASSLQGASDTEAFF. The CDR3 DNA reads TGTGCCAGCAGTTTACAGGGGGCGTCGGACACTGAAGCTTTCTTT.

The CDR3 DNA sequence: TGTGCCATGGCGGGGAGCTCCTACGAGCAGTACTTC. Its translation is CAMAGSSYEQYF. V usage is TRBV10-3 and J usage is TRBJ2-7; tentatively, D is TRBD2 (6 bases). V was pared by 9 bases and J by 0 bases, with 9 bases between. The CDR3 is 12 amino acids. The germline V gene has CDR1 ENHRY and CDR2 SYGVKD.

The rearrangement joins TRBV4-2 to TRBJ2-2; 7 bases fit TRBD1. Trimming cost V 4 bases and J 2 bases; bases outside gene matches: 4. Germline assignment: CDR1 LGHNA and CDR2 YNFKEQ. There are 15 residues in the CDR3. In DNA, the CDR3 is TGTGCCAGCAGCCCTGGACAGGAAAACACCGGGGAGCTGTTTTTT. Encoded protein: CASSPGQENTGELFF.

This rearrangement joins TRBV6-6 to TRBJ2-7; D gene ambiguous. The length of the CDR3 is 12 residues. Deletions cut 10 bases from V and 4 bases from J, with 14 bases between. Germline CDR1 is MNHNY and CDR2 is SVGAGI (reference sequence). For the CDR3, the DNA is TGTGCCACCGCAACGGGTTCTTACGAGCAGTACTTC. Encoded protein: CATATGSYEQYF.

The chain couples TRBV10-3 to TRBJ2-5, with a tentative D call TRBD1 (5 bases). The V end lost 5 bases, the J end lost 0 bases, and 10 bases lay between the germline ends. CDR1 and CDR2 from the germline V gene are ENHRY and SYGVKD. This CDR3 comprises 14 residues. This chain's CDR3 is CAISPDSNQETQYF. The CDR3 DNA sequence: TGTGCCATCAGTCCAGACAGCAACCAAGAGACCCAGTACTTC.

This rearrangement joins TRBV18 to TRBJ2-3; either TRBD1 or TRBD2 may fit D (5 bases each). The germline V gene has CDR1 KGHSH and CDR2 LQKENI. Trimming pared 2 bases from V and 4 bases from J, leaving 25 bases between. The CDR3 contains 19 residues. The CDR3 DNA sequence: TGTGCCAGCTCACCATGGTTGTCTGGGGACGGTTTACCTCCAGATACGCAGTATTTT. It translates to CASSPWLSGDGLPPDTQYF.

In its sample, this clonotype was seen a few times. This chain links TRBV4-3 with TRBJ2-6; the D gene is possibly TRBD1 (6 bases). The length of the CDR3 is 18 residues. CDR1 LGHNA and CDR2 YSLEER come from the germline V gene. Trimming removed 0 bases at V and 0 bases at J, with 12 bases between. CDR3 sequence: CASSQDRDTGSGANVLTF. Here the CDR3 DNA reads TGCGCCAGCAGCCAAGACCGGGACACAGGCTCTGGGGCCAACGTCCTGACTTTC.

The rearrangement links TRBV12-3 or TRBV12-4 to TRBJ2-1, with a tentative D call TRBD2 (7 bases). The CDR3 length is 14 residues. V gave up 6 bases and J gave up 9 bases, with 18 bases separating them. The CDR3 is CASSPGGRLSEQFF. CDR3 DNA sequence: TGTGCCAGCAGCCCCGGGGGGCGTTTGAGTGAGCAGTTCTTC.

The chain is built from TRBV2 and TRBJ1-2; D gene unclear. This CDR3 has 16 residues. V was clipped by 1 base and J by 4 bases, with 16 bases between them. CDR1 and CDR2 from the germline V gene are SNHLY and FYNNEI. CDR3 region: CASSEGEEGEVYGYTF. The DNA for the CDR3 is TGTGCCAGCAGTGAAGGGGAGGAGGGAGAAGTCTATGGCTACACCTTC. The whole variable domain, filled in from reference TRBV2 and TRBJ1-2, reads EPEVTQTPSHQVTQMGQEVILRCVPISNHLYFYWYRQILGQKVEFLVSFYNNEISEKSEIFDDQFSVERPDGSNFTLKIRSTKLEDSAMYFCASSEGEEGEVYGYTFGSGTRLTVV.

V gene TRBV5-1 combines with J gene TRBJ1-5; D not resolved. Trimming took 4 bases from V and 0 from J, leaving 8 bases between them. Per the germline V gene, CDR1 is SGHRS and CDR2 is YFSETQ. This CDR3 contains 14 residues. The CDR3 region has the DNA TGCGCCAGCAGCCCGGACGGTAGCAATCAGCCCCAGCATTTT. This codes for CASSPDGSNQPQHF.

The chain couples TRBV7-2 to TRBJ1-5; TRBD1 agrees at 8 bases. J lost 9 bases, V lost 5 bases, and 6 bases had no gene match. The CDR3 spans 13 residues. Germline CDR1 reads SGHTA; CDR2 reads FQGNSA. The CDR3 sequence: CASSPGGAGPQHF. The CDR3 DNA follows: TGTGCCAGCAGCCCAGGGGGCGCGGGGCCCCAGCATTTT.

CDR3 nucleotides: TGCAGTGCTACCGGGCCCAGAGAAAATCAGCCCCAGCATTTT. This codes for CSATGPRENQPQHF. The chain couples TRBV20-1 to TRBJ1-5; D call uncertain. V gave up 4 bases and J gave up 4 bases, with 14 bases separating them. Germline V CDR1 and CDR2: DFQATT, SNEGSKA (reference sequence). The CDR3 is made up of 14 amino acids.

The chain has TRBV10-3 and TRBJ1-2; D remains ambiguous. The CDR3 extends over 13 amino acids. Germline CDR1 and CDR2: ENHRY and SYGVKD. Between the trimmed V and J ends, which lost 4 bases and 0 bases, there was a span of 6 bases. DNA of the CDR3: TGTGCCATCAGTGGGGAGGCTAACTATGGCTACACCTTC. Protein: CAISGEANYGYTF.

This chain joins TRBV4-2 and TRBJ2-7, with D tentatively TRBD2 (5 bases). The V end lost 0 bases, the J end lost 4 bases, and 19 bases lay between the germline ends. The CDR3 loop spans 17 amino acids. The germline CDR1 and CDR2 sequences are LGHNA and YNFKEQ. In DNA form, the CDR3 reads TGTGCCAGCAGCCAAGATGGAGGTTTTAGTTCGGCTTACGAGCAGTACTTC. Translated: CASSQDGGFSSAYEQYF.

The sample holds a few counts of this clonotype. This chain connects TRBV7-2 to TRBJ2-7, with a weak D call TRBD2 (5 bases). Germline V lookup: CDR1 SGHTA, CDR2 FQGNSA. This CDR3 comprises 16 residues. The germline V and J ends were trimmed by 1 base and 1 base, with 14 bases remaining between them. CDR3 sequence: CASSLVVKRGSYEQYF. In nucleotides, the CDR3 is TGTGCCAGCAGCTTAGTAGTAAAACGGGGATCCTACGAGCAGTACTTC.

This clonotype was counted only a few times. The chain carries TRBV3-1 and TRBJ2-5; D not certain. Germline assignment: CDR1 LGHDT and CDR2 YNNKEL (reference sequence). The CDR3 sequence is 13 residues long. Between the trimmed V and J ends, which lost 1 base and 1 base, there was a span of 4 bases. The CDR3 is CASSQVVQETQYF. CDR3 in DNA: TGTGCCAGCAGCCAAGTTGTCCAAGAGACCCAGTACTTC.

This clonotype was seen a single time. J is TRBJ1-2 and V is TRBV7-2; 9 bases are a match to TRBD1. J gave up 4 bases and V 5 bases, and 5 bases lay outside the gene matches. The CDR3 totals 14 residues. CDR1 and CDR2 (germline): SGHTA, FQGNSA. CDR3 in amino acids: CASSLYRGRYGYTF. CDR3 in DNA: TGTGCCAGCAGCCTATACAGGGGGCGCTATGGCTACACCTTC.

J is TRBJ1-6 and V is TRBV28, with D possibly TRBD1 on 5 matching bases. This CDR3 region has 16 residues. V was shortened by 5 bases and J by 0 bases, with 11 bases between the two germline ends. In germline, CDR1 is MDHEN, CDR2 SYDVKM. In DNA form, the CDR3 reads TGTGCCAGCAGTCCCATCGACAGCTCCTATAATTCACCCCTCCACTTT. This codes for CASSPIDSSYNSPLHF.

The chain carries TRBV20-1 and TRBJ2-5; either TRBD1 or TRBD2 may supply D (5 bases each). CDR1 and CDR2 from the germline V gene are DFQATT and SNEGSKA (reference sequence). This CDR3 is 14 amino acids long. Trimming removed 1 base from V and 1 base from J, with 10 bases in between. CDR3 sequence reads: CSARAGAVQETQYF. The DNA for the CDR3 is TGCAGTGCTAGAGCCGGGGCTGTCCAAGAGACCCAGTACTTC.

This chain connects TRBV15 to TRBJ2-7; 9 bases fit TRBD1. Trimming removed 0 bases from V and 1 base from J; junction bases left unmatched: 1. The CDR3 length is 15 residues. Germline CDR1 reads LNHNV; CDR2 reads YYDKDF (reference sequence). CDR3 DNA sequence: TGTGCCACCAGCAGAGAGGGGACAGGGTCCTACGAGCAGTACTTC. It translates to CATSREGTGSYEQYF. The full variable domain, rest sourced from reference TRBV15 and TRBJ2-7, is DAMVIQNPRYQVTQFGKPVTLSCSQTLNHNVMYWYQQKSSQAPKLLFHYYDKDFNNEADTPDNFQSRRPNTSFCFLDIRSPGLGDTAMYLCATSREGTGSYEQYFGPGTRLTVT.

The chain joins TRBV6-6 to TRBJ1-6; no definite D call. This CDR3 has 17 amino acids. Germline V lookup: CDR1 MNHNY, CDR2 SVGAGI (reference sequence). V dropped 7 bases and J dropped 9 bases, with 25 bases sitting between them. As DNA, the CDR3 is TGTGCCAGCACCAGTTGGACGAATAAAGTTTTAGGTTCACCCCTCCACTTT. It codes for CASTSWTNKVLGSPLHF.

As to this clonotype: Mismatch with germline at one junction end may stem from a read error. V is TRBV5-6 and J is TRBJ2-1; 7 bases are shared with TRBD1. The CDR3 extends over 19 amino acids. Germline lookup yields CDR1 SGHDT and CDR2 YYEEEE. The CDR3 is CASSSVGAGGSGSYSEQFF. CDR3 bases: TGTGCCAGCAGCTCGGTGGGGGCAGGGGGAAGTGGGTCCTACAGTGAGCAGTTCTTC.

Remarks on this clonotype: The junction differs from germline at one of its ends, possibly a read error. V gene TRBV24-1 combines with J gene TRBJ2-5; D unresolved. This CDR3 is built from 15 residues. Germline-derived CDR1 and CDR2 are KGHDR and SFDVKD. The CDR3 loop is CATSDSLRYQQTQYF. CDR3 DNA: TGTGCCACCAGTGATTCCCTTAGGTACCAACAGACCCAGTACTTC.

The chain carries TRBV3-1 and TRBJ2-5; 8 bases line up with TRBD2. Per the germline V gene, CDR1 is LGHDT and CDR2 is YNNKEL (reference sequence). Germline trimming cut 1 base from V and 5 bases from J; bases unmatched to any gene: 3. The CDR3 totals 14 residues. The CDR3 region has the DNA TGTGCCAGCAGCCAAGGAGCTAGCGGGGAGACCCAGTACTTC. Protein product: CASSQGASGETQYF.

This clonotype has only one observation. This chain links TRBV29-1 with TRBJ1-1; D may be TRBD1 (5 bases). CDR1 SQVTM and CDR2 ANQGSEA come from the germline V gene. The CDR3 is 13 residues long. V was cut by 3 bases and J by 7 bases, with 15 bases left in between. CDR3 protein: CSVDTGQRGEAFF. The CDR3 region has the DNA TGCAGCGTTGATACCGGGCAAAGGGGTGAAGCTTTCTTT.

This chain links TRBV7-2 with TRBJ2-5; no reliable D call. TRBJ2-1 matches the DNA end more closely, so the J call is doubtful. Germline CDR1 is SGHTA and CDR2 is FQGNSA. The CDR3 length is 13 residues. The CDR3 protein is CASSLRSQETQFF. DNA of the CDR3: TGTGCCAGCAGCTTGCGCTCACAAGAGACCCAGTTCTTC.

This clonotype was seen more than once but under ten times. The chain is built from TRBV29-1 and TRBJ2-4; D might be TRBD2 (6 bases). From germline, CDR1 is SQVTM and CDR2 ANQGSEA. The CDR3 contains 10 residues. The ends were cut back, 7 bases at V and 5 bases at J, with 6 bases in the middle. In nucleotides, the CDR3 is TGCAGCGGCGGGGAAAACATTCAGTACTTC. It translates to CSGGENIQYF.